These T cell receptor beta chains were read from a single sample in a study of T cells in Graves' hyperthyroidism and ophthalmopathy. TCRdb called the multiplex PCR reads again in MiXCR, with one record for every CDR3 protein. The sample has fewer than 600,000 distinct CDR3 sequences; 14% are singletons. The sample comprised blood. Receptors originate from a woman in her late teens or twenties with Graves' hyperthyroidism. Both conserved end residues are part of each CDR3. The D gene is left open where the match is weak. Expanded clones are given a class, and other clones once, few, many or no size at all.

V gene: TRBV5-1; J gene: TRBJ1-4; clone size: .; D gene: TRBD1; CDR3 protein: CASRLAGTEDEKLFF; CDR3 DNA: TGCGCCAGCAGACTGGCTGGGACAGAGGACGAAAAACTGTTTTTT
V gene: TRBV19; J gene: TRBJ2-4; clone size: few; D gene: .; CDR3 protein: CASSSSAGRNIQYF; CDR3 DNA: TGTGCCAGTAGTTCGTCGGCAGGGAGGAACATTCAGTACTTC
V gene: TRBV5-1; J gene: TRBJ1-2; clone size: few; D gene: .; CDR3 protein: CASSLTGSDGYTF; CDR3 DNA: TGCGCCAGCAGCTTGACAGGGTCGGATGGCTACACCTTC
V gene: TRBV5-1; J gene: TRBJ2-7; clone size: .; D gene: TRBD1; CDR3 protein: CASSIRQGPYEQYF; CDR3 DNA: TGCGCCAGCAGCATTCGACAGGGGCCCTACGAGCAGTACTTC
V gene: TRBV9; J gene: TRBJ2-3; clone size: few; D gene: TRBD2; CDR3 protein: CASSVRAGGTDTQYF; CDR3 DNA: TGTGCCAGCAGCGTTCGAGCGGGAGGCACAGATACGCAGTATTTT
V gene: TRBV27; J gene: TRBJ1-5; clone size: many; D gene: .; CDR3 protein: CASSSINDSLHQPQHF; CDR3 DNA: TGTGCCAGCAGTTCCATCAACGACAGCCTTCATCAGCCCCAGCATTTT
V gene: TRBV5-5; J gene: TRBJ2-7; clone size: many; D gene: .; CDR3 protein: CASSLGTSPYEQYF; CDR3 DNA: TGTGCCAGCAGCTTGGGGACGTCCCCCTACGAGCAGTACTTC
V gene: TRBV30; J gene: TRBJ1-5; clone size: .; D gene: .; CDR3 protein: CAWADRFNQPQHF; CDR3 DNA: TGTGCCTGGGCCGACAGGTTTAATCAGCCCCAGCATTTT
V gene: TRBV20-1; J gene: TRBJ2-7; clone size: many; D gene: TRBD2; CDR3 protein: CSASTGLVTAGAAGEQYF; CDR3 DNA: TGCAGTGCTAGCACGGGACTAGTTACGGCTGGCGCCGCGGGCGAGCAGTACTTC
V gene: TRBV5-4; J gene: TRBJ2-1; clone size: few; D gene: .; CDR3 protein: CASSPQPLLSGNEQFF; CDR3 DNA: TGTGCCAGCAGCCCCCAACCTCTTTTAAGCGGCAATGAGCAGTTCTTC
V gene: TRBV7-8; J gene: TRBJ2-1; clone size: few; D gene: TRBD2; CDR3 protein: CASSSRDSGRFNEQFF; CDR3 DNA: TGTGCCAGCAGCTCACGAGATAGCGGGAGATTCAATGAGCAGTTCTTC
V gene: TRBV24-1; J gene: TRBJ1-1; clone size: many; D gene: .; CDR3 protein: CAVRGRNTEAFF; CDR3 DNA: TGTGCCGTCCGGGGGAGGAACACTGAAGCTTTCTTT
V gene: TRBV20-1; J gene: TRBJ1-2; clone size: few; D gene: .; CDR3 protein: CSAREGSWGRHGYTF; CDR3 DNA: TGCAGTGCTAGGGAGGGTTCTTGGGGCCGGCATGGCTACACCTTC
V gene: TRBV20-1; J gene: TRBJ2-1; clone size: .; D gene: .; CDR3 protein: CSARLGNEQFF; CDR3 DNA: TGCAGTGCGCGCTTAGGCAATGAGCAGTTCTTC
V gene: TRBV6-1; J gene: TRBJ1-2; clone size: many; D gene: .; CDR3 protein: CASSQTAGYGYTF; CDR3 DNA: TGTGCCAGCAGCCAGACAGCGGGCTATGGCTACACCTTC
V gene: TRBV12-3/TRBV12-4; J gene: TRBJ1-1; clone size: .; D gene: TRBD1; CDR3 protein: CASSPRTGGYTEAFF; CDR3 DNA: TGTGCCAGCAGTCCTCGGACAGGGGGTTATACTGAAGCTTTCTTT
V gene: TRBV12-3/TRBV12-4; J gene: TRBJ1-1; clone size: many; D gene: .; CDR3 protein: CASSLVWRQVNTEAFF; CDR3 DNA: TGTGCCAGCAGTTTGGTTTGGAGACAAGTGAACACTGAAGCTTTCTTT
V gene: TRBV10-3; J gene: TRBJ1-2; clone size: .; D gene: .; CDR3 protein: CAISESEKTYGYTF; CDR3 DNA: TGTGCCATCAGTGAGAGCGAGAAGACATATGGCTACACCTTC
V gene: TRBV4-1; J gene: TRBJ2-1; clone size: .; D gene: TRBD2; CDR3 protein: CASTRFLADSYNEQFF; CDR3 DNA: TGCGCCAGCACCAGATTTCTAGCGGACTCCTACAATGAGCAGTTCTTC
V gene: TRBV10-2; J gene: TRBJ2-7; clone size: many; D gene: .; CDR3 protein: CASLKFSGTDYEQYF; CDR3 DNA: TGCGCCAGCCTAAAGTTTTCCGGGACCGACTACGAGCAGTACTTC
V gene: TRBV28; J gene: TRBJ1-1; clone size: .; D gene: .; CDR3 protein: CASSPPRRRTEAFF; CDR3 DNA: TGTGCCAGCAGCCCGCCCCGACGTAGGACTGAAGCTTTCTTT
V gene: TRBV28; J gene: TRBJ1-3; clone size: many; D gene: .; CDR3 protein: CASSVEGFSGNTIYF; CDR3 DNA: TGTGCCAGCAGCGTCGAGGGGTTCTCTGGAAACACCATATATTTT
V gene: TRBV15; J gene: TRBJ2-3; clone size: .; D gene: .; CDR3 protein: CATSLGGTDTQYF; CDR3 DNA: TGTGCCACCAGCTTAGGGGGCACAGATACGCAGTATTTT
V gene: TRBV20-1; J gene: TRBJ1-4; clone size: .; D gene: .; CDR3 protein: CSARIRELSEKLFF; CDR3 DNA: TGCAGTGCCAGGATCAGGGAATTAAGTGAAAAACTGTTTTTT
V gene: TRBV5-1; J gene: TRBJ1-1; clone size: .; D gene: .; CDR3 protein: CASSLSSSLNTEAFF; CDR3 DNA: TGCGCCAGCAGCTTAAGCAGCAGCCTGAACACTGAAGCTTTCTTT
V gene: TRBV19; J gene: TRBJ2-1; clone size: many; D gene: TRBD2; CDR3 protein: CASSATGGVNEQFF; CDR3 DNA: TGTGCCAGTAGTGCGACGGGAGGAGTGAATGAGCAGTTCTTC
V gene: TRBV3-1; J gene: TRBJ2-6; clone size: many; D gene: .; CDR3 protein: CASSQVLDSGANVLTF; CDR3 DNA: TGTGCCAGCAGCCAAGTGTTGGACTCTGGGGCCAACGTCCTGACTTTC
V gene: TRBV16; J gene: TRBJ1-6; clone size: .; D gene: TRBD1; CDR3 protein: CASSRMTGENSPLHF; CDR3 DNA: TGTGCCAGCAGCCGCATGACAGGGGAAAATTCACCCCTCCACTTT
V gene: TRBV30; J gene: TRBJ1-2; clone size: few; D gene: .; CDR3 protein: CAWSVARAYGYTF; CDR3 DNA: TGTGCCTGGAGTGTAGCCAGGGCCTATGGCTACACCTTC
V gene: TRBV11-2; J gene: TRBJ1-1; clone size: many; D gene: .; CDR3 protein: CASSSWGMNTEAFF; CDR3 DNA: TGTGCCAGCAGCTCCTGGGGTATGAACACTGAAGCTTTCTTT
V gene: TRBV6-1; J gene: TRBJ2-4; clone size: many; D gene: .; CDR3 protein: CASTERLPPAKNIQYF; CDR3 DNA: TGTGCCAGCACCGAGCGGCTACCACCAGCCAAAAACATTCAGTACTTC